At least ten counts were recorded for the clone carrying this T cell receptor (beta chain). Its antigen is not known. The source of the sample is a study of response to subunit inactivated influenza vaccine. Study conclusions and caveats: The authors proposed limited new T cell recruitment per seasonal influenza vaccination.

The CDR3 covers 12 residues. V lost 1 base, J lost 6 bases, and 3 bases lay in between. TCRdb reprocessed the RT-PCR reads via MiXCR and lists one record per CDR3 protein. The data contain around 580,000 distinct CDR3 sequences, 10% to 15% of them singletons. This receptor was taken from a man aged 50-60 years who received an inactivated influenza vaccine. The specimen was PBMCs from blood, collected on the day of vaccination. The V call is TRBV12-3 or TRBV12-4, the J call TRBJ2-2, with D hard to call. In DNA, the CDR3 is TGTGCCAGCAGTTTAGAACCCGGGGAGCTGTTTTTT. This translates into CASSLEPGELFF.